Listed below are T cell receptor beta chains from one sample, sequenced in a study of cytomegalovirus exposure and HLA in healthy donors. Assay used: immunoSEQ multiplex PCR; TCRdb lists only in-frame clones, some missing. The sample carries some 140,000 clones, approximately 80% recorded once. Sequencing was done on a sample of PBMCs. The receptor source for this set is a man between 25 and 39 years old in good health and CMV-seronegative. Each CDR3 is given with its conserved first and last residue. The D gene is left open where the match is weak. Expanded clones are given a class, and other clones once, few, many or no size at all.

CDR3nt,CDR3aa,j_gene,abundance,v_gene,d_gene
TGTGCCTGGAGTGACAGGGGGCAATCGTATAGCAATCAGCCCCAGCATTTT,CAWSDRGQSYSNQPQHF,TRBJ1-5,few,TRBV30,TRBD1
TGCGCCAGCAGCTTGTACCTTAGAGGCGAGCAGTTCTTC,CASSLYLRGEQFF,TRBJ2-1,.,TRBV5-1,.
TGCGCCAGCAGTGACGGCGGGAGGGAGTTAGGAGATACGCAGTATTTT,CASSDGGRELGDTQYF,TRBJ2-3,.,TRBV10-1,TRBD2
TGTGCAAGTCGCTTAGCGCGTCGTCCGGCCAGGGGAAGTCGTGAGCAGTACTTC,CASRLARRPARGSREQYF,TRBJ2-7,.,TRBV12-2,.
TGCGCCAGCAGCTTGTCTCGTCATGAGCAGTTCTTC,CASSLSRHEQFF,TRBJ2-1,once,TRBV5-1,.
TGTGCCAGCTCACCGGGGAGTAGGACAGATACGCAGTATTTT,CASSPGSRTDTQYF,TRBJ2-3,few,TRBV18,.
TGTGCCAGTAGTATTTTCACAGGGTCGAATCAGCCCCAGCATTTT,CASSIFTGSNQPQHF,TRBJ1-5,.,TRBV19,.
TGTGCCAGCAGCCAAGATGGCAGCGGGACTTACAATGAGCAGTTCTTC,CASSQDGSGTYNEQFF,TRBJ2-1,.,TRBV4-2,TRBD2
TGTGCCAGCAGCTTAACTAGCGGGGTTTCCTACGAGCAGTACTTC,CASSLTSGVSYEQYF,TRBJ2-7,once,TRBV7-8,TRBD2
TGTGCCAGCAGCCAATTCACGGGACAAACCCTAATGGAGCAGTACTTC,CASSQFTGQTLMEQYF,TRBJ2-7,few,TRBV14,.
TGTGCCAGCAGCTTAGTAGCTGGGGGGATACGCAATCAGCCCCAGCATTTT,CASSLVAGGIRNQPQHF,TRBJ1-5,few,TRBV7-8,.
TGTGCCAGTAGTATTCCCCAAGACAGGGAGCGAGGCCAAGAGACCCAGTACTTC,CASSIPQDRERGQETQYF,TRBJ2-5,.,TRBV19,TRBD1
TGTGCCAGTAGTACGCGGGACAGCTATGGCTACACCTTC,CASSTRDSYGYTF,TRBJ1-2,.,TRBV19,TRBD1
TGTGCCAGCTCACCACGGGGACAGGGAGACTATGGCTACACCTTC,CASSPRGQGDYGYTF,TRBJ1-2,.,TRBV18,TRBD1
TGTGCCAGCAGCCCCTTAGCGGGGCACTCCACAGATACGCAGTATTTT,CASSPLAGHSTDTQYF,TRBJ2-3,few,TRBV11-3,TRBD2
TGTGCCAGGGGGGGGGACTCTGGGGCCAACGTCCTGACTTTC,CARGGDSGANVLTF,TRBJ2-6,.,TRBV2,TRBD2
TGTGCCAGTAGTGACAGCGGGAGGGTAGATACGCAGTATTTT,CASSDSGRVDTQYF,TRBJ2-3,once,TRBV19,TRBD2
TGCGCCAGCAGTCAAGCAGGGAGGTACAATGAGCAGTTCTTC,CASSQAGRYNEQFF,TRBJ2-1,once,TRBV23-1,.